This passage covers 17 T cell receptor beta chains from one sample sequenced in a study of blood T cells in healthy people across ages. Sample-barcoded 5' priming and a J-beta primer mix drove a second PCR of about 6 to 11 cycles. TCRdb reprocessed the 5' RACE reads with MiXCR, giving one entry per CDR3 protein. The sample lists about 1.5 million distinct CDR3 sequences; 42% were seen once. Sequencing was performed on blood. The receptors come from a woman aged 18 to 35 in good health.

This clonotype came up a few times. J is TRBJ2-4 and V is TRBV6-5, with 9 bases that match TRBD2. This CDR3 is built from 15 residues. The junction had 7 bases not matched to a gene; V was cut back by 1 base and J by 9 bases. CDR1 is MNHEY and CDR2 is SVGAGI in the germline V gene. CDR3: CASSYWSRGGSIQYF. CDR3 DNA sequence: TGTGCCAGCAGTTACTGGTCGCGGGGGGGGAGCATTCAGTACTTC.

CDR3 protein: CSASPLGRMAGGLRSEEQFF. For the CDR3, the DNA is TGCAGTGCCAGCCCGCTGGGGCGTATGGCGGGAGGGCTGAGAAGTGAGGAGCAGTTCTTC. This chain uses TRBV20-1 with TRBJ2-1, with 9 bases that match TRBD2. The germline gives CDR1 DFQATT, CDR2 SNEGSKA (reference sequence). This CDR3 contains 20 residues. V was pared by 6 bases and J by 10 bases, with 31 bases of the junction left unmatched.

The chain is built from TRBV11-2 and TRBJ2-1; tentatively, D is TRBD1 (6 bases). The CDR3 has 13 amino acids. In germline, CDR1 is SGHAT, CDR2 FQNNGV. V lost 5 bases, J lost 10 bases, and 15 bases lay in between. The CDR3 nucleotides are TGTGCCAGCAGCCCCGAGGGGGAAGGAGAGCAGTTCTTC. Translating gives CASSPEGEGEQFF.

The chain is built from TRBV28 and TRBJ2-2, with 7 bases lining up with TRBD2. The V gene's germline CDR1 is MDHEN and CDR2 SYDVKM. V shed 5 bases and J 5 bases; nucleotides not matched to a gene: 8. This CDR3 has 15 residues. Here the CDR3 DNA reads TGTGCCAGCAGTCGCCCGACTAGCAGGACCGGGGAGCTGTTTTTT. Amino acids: CASSRPTSRTGELFF.

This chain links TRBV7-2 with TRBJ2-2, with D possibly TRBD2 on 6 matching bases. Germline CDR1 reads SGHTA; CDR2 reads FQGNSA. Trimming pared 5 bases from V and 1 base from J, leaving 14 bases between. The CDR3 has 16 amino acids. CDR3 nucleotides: TGTGCCAGCAGCCCGCCTAATAGCGGGAACACCGGGGAGCTGTTTTTT. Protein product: CASSPPNSGNTGELFF.

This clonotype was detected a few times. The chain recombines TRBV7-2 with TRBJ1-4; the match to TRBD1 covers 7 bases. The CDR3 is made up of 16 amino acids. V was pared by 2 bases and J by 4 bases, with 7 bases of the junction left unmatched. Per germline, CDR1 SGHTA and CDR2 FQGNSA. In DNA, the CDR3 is TGTGCCAGCAGCTTATCGGGACAGATCGTTAATGAAAAACTGTTTTTT. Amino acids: CASSLSGQIVNEKLFF. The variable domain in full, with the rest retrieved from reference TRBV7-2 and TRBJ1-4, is GAGVSQSPSNKVTEKGKDVELRCDPISGHTALYWYRQSLGQGLEFLIYFQGNSAPDKSGLPSDRFSAERTGGSVSTLTIQRTQQEDSAVYLCASSLSGQIVNEKLFFGSGTQLSVL.

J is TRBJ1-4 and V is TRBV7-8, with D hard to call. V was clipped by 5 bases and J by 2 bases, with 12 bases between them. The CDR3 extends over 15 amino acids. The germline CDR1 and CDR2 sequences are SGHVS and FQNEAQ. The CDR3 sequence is CASSQHRRTNEKLFF. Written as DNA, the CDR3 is TGTGCCAGCAGCCAACATCGCAGGACTAATGAAAAACTGTTTTTT. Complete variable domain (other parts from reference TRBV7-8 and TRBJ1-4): GAGVSQSPRYKVAKRGQDVALRCDPISGHVSLFWYQQALGQGPEFLTYFQNEAQLDKSGLPSDRFFAERPEGSVSTLKIQRTQQEDSAVYLCASSQHRRTNEKLFFGSGTQLSVL.

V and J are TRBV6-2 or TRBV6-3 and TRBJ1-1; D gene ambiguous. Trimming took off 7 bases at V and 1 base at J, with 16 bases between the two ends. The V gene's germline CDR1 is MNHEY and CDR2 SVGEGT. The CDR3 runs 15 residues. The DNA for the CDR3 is TGTGCCAGCACCCTAGGCAGAGCCTCGAACACTGAAGCTTTCTTT. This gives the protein CASTLGRASNTEAFF.

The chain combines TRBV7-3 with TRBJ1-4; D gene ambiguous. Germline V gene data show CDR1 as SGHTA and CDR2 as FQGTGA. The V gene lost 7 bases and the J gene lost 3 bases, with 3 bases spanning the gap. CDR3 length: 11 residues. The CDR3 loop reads CASKANEKLFF. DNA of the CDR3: TGTGCCAGCAAGGCTAATGAAAAACTGTTTTTT.

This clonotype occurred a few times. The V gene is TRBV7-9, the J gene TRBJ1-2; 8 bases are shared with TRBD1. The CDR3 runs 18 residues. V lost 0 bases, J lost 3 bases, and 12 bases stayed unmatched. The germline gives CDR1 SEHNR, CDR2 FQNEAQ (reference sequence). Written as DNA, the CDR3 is TGTGCCAGCAGCTTAGCTTGGGGGAAGGGGACAGGCGACTATGGCTACACCTTC. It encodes CASSLAWGKGTGDYGYTF.

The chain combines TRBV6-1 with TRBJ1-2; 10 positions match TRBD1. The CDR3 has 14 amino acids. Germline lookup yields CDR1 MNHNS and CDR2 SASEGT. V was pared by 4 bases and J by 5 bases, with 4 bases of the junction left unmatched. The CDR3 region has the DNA TGTGCCAGCAGTGGGGGACAGGGGAAATATGGCTACACCTTC. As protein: CASSGGQGKYGYTF.

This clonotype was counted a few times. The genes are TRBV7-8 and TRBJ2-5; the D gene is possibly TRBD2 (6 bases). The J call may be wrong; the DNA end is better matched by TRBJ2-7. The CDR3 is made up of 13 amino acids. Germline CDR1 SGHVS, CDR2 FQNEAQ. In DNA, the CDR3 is TGTGCCAGCACTCCAGGAGGGGCCCACGAGCAGTACTTC. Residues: CASTPGGAHEQYF.

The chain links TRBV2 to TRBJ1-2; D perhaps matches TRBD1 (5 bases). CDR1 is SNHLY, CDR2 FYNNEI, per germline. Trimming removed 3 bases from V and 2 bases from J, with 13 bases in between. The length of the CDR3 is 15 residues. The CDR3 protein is CASSEGQGQNYGYTF. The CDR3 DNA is TGTGCCAGCAGTGAGGGGCAGGGCCAAAACTATGGCTACACCTTC.

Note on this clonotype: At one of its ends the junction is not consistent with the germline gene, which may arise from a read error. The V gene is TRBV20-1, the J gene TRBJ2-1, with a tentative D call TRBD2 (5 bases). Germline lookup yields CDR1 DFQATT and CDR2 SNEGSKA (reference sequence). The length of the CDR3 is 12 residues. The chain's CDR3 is CRARGPASEQFF. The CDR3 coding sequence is TGCAGGGCTAGAGGGCCGGCGAGTGAGCAGTTCTTC.

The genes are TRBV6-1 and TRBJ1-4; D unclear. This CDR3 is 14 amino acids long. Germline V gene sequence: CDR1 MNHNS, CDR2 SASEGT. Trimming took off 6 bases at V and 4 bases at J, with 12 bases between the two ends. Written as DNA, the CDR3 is TGTGCCAGCAGACTTGACGGCCATAATGAAAAACTGTTTTTT. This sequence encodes CASRLDGHNEKLFF.

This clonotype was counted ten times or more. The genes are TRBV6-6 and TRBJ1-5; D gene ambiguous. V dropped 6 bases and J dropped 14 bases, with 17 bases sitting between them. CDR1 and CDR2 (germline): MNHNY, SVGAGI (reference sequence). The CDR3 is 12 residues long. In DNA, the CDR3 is TGTGCCAGCAGCTCTCTGAGGGAGGCAGAGCATTTT. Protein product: CASSSLREAEHF.

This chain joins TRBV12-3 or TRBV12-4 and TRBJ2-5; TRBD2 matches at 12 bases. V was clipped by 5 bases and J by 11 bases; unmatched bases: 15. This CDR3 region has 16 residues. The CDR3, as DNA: TGTGCCAGCAGTGCCGCTAGCGGGGGGGCTTTCAGTGAGCAGTACTTC. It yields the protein CASSAASGGAFSEQYF.